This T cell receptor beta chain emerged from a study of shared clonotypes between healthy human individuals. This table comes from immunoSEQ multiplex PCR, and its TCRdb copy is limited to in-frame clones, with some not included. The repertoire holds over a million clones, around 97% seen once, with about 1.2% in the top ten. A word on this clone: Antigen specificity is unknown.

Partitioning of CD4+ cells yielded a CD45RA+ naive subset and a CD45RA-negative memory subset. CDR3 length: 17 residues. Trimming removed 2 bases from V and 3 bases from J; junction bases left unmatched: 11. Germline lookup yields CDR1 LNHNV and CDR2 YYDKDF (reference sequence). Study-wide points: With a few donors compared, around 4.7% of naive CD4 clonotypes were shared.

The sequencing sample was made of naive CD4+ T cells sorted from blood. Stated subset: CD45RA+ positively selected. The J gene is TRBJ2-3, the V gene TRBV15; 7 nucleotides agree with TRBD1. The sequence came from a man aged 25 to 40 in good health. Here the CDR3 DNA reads TGTGCCACCAGCAGACCTAAACGGGACAGAGTTACAGATACGCAGTATTTT. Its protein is CATSRPKRDRVTDTQYF.